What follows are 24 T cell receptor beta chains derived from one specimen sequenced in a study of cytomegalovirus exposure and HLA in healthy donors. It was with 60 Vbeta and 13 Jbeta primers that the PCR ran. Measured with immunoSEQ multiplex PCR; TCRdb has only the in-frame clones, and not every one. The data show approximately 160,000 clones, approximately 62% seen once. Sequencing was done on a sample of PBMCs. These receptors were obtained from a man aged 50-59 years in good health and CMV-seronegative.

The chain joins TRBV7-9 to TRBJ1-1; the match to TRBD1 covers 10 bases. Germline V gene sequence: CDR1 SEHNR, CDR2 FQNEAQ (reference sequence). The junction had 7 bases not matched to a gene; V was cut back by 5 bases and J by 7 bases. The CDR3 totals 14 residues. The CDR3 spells CASSRDRGQGEAFF. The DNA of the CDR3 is TGTGCCAGCAGCCGCGACAGGGGGCAAGGTGAAGCTTTCTTT.

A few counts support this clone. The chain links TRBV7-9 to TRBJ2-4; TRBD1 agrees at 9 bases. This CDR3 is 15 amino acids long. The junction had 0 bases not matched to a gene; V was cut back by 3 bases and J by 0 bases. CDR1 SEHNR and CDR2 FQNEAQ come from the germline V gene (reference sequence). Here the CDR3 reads CASSLGQGAKNIQYF. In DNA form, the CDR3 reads TGTGCCAGCAGCTTGGGACAGGGAGCCAAAAACATTCAGTACTTC.

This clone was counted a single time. Here the CDR3 DNA reads TGTGCCAGCAGGGGGGGAGGACTAGCCAGCGAGCAGTACTTC. Residues: CASRGGGLASEQYF. The chain carries TRBV28 and TRBJ2-7; 8 bases map to TRBD2. There are 14 residues in the CDR3. V dropped 6 bases and J dropped 6; count of bases not matched to a gene: 10. Germline values: CDR1 MDHEN, CDR2 SYDVKM.

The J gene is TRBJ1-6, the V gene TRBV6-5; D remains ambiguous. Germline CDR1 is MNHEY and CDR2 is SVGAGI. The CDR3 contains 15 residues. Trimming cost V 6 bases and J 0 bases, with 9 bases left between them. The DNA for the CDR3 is TGTGCCAGCAGCCGGGAGGGCTCCTATAATTCACCCCTCCACTTT. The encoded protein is CASSREGSYNSPLHF.

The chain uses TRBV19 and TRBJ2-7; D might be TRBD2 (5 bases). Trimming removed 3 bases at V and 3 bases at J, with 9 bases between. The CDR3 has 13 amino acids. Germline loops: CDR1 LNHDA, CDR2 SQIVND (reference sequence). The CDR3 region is CASSMRGLYEQYF. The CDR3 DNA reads TGTGCCAGTAGTATGAGAGGGCTCTACGAGCAGTACTTC.

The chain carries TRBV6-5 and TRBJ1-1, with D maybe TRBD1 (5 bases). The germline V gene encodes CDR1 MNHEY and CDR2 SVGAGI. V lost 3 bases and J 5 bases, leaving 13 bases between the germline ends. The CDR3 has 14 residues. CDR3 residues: CASSYRGEGTEAFF. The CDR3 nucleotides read TGTGCCAGCAGTTATCGGGGGGAAGGGACTGAAGCTTTCTTT.

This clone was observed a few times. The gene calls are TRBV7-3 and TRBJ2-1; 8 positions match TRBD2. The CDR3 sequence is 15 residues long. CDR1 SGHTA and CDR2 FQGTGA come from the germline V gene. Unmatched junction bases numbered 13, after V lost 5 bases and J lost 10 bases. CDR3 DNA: TGTGCCAGCAGCCCGACTAGCGTCGGGGCAAGGGAGCAGTTCTTC. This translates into CASSPTSVGAREQFF.

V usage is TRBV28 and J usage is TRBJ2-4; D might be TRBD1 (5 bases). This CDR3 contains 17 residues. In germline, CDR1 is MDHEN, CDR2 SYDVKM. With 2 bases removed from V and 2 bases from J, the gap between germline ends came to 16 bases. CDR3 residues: CASSLPGLRRTKNIQYF. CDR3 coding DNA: TGTGCCAGCAGTTTACCAGGGCTACGAAGAACCAAAAACATTCAGTACTTC.

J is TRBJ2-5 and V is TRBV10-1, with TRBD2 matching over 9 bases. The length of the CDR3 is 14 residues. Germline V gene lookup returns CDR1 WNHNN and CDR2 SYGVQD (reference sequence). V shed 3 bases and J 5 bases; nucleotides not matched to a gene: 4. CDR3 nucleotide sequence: TGCGCCAGCAGTGACAGCGGGGGGTTGGAGACCCAGTACTTC. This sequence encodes CASSDSGGLETQYF.

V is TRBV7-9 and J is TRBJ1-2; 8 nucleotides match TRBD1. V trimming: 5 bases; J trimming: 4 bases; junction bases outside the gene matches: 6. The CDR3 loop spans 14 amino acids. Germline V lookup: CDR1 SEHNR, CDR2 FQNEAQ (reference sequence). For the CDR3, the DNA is TGTGCCAGCAGCCCCCGGGACAGGAGCTATGGCTACACCTTC. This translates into CASSPRDRSYGYTF.

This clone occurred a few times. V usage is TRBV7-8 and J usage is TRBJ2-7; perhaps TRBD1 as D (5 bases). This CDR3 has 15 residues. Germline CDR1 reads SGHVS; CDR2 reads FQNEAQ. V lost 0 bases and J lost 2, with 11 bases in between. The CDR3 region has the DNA TGTGCCAGCAGCTTAGCCCTGACAGACGCCTACGAGCAGTACTTC. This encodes CASSLALTDAYEQYF.

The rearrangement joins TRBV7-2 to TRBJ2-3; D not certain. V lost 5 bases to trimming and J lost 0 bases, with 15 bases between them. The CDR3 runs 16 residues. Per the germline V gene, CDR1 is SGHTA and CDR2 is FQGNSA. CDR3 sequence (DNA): TGTGCCAGCAGCCGAGCGAGCGATACTAGCACAGATACGCAGTATTTT. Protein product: CASSRASDTSTDTQYF. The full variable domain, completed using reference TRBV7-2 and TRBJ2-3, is GAGVSQSPSNKVTEKGKDVELRCDPISGHTALYWYRQSLGQGLEFLIYFQGNSAPDKSGLPSDRFSAERTGGSVSTLTIQRTQQEDSAVYLCASSRASDTSTDTQYFGPGTRLTVL.

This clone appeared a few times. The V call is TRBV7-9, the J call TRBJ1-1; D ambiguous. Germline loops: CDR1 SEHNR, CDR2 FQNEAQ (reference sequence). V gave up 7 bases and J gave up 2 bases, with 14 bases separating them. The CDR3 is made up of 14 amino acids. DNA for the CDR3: TGTGCCAGCACAATCGTTCACCTAAACACTGAAGCTTTCTTT. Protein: CASTIVHLNTEAFF.

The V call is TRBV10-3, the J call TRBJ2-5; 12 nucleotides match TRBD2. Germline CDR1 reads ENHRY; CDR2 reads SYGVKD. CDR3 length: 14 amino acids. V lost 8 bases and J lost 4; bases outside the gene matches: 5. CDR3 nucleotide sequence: TGTGCCATCGGTGGGACTAGCGGGTTAGAGACCCAGTACTTC. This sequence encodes CAIGGTSGLETQYF.

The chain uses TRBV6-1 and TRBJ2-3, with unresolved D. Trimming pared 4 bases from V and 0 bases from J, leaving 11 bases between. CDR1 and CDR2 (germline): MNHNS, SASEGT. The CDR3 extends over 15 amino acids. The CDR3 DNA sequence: TGTGCCAGCAGTGTAAGGCGGCCCAGCACAGATACGCAGTATTTT. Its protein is CASSVRRPSTDTQYF.

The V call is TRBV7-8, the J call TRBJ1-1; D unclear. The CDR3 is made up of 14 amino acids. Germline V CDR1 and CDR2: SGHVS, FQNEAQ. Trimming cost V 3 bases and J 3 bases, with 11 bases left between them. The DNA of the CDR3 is TGTGCCAGCAGCTTCGAGGGATTCTACACTGAAGCTTTCTTT. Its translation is CASSFEGFYTEAFF.

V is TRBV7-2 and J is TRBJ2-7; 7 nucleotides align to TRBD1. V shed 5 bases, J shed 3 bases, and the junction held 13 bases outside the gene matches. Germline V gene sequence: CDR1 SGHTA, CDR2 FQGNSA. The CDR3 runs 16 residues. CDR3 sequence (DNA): TGTGCCAGCAGCCCGATCTCCATGGGACAGTACTACGAGCAGTACTTC. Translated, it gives CASSPISMGQYYEQYF.

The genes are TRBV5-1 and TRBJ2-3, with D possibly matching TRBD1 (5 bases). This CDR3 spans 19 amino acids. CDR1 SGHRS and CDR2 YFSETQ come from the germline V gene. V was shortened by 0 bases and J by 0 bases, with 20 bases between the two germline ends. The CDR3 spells CASSLAGSAGPSSTDTQYF. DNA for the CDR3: TGCGCCAGCAGCTTGGCAGGGTCGGCAGGTCCTTCTAGCACAGATACGCAGTATTTT.

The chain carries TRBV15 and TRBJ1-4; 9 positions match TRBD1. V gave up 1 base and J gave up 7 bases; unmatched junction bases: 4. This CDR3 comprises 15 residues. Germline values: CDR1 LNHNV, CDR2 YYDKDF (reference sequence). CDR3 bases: TGTGCCACCAGCAGAGGGACAGGGGATGGTGAAAAACTGTTTTTT. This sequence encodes CATSRGTGDGEKLFF.

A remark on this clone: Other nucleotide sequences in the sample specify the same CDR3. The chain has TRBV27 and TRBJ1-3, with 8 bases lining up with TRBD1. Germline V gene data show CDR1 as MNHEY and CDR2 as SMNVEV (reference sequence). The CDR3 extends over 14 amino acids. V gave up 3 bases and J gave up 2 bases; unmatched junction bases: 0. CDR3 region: CASSFRGPGNTIYF. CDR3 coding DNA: TGTGCCAGCAGTTTCAGGGGGCCTGGAAACACCATATATTTT.

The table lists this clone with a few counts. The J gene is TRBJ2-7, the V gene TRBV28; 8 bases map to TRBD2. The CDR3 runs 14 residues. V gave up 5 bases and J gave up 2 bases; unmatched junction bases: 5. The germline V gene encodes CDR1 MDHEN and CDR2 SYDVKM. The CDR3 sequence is CASSPGLVPYEQYF. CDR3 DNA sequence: TGTGCCAGCAGTCCGGGACTAGTGCCCTACGAGCAGTACTTC.

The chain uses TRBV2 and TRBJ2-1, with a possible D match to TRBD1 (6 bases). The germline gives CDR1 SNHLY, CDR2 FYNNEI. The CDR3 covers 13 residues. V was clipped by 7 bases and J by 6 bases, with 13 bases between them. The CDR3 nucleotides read TGTGCCAGCACCCGGACAGACCCCAATGAGCAGTTCTTC. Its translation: CASTRTDPNEQFF.

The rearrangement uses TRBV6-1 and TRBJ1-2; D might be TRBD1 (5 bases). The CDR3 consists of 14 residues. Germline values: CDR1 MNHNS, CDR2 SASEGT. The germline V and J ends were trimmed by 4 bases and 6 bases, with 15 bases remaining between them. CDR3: CASSAEQDLHGYTF. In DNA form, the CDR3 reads TGTGCCAGCAGTGCAGAACAGGACCTTCATGGCTACACCTTC.

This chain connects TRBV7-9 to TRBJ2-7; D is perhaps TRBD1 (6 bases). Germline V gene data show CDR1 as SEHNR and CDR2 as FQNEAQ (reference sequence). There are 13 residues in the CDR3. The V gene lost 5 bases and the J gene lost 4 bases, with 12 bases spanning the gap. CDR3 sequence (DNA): TGTGCCAGCAGCCCACGGACAGATTACGAGCAGTACTTC. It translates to CASSPRTDYEQYF.